The TCR beta chain under discussion was sequenced for a study of blood T cell repertoires in COVID-19. Whole-study context: Acute-phase and convalescent COVID-19 samples originated in the United States, Italy and Spain. From T cells, B-cell-depleted T cells, or PBMCs came the material, which was cDNA or gDNA.

This clone came up once. Study processing details: Estimation of nucleated cell counts relied on the amplification of reference gene primers. Data came from immunoSEQ multiplex PCR; TCRdb stores just in-frame clones and leaves some out. The V and J calls and clone size are taken from that table; D and trimming were inferred from the DNA. Here the sample spans approximately 210,000 clones, about 85% being singletons. Seattle's enrolled individuals joined amid active infection and were then monitored longitudinally. Germline CDR1 and CDR2: KGHSH and LQKENI. The CDR3 runs 15 residues. J was trimmed by 6 bases and V by 3 bases; bases with no gene match: 9.

The sample comprised peripheral blood. The TCR comes from an elderly woman with COVID-19, enrolled during active disease. This rearrangement joins TRBV18 to TRBJ1-2; 8 positions agree with TRBD1. CDR3 in DNA: TGTGCCAGCTCACCCCAGGCAGGACAGGGTGATGGCTACACCTTC. Protein: CASSPQAGQGDGYTF.